This TCR beta chain was recorded in a study of beta chain features in type 1 diabetes. Findings and caveats of the study: cDNA-based sequencing might over-represent cells highly expressing TCR. There was a moderate but significant shortening of TCRB CDR3s in all four CD4+ subsets of Type 1 diabetes patients.

Turning to this clone: Antigen unknown.

Isolated RNA was reverse transcribed in full, so expressed TCRB transcripts were sequenced. Using immunoSEQ multiplex PCR, the repertoire was profiled, and TCRdb retains in-frame clones only, with some absent. The profile shows 600,000 or so clones, 9.5% to 15% of them singletons. The CDR3 extends over 17 amino acids. The ends were cut back, 2 bases at V and 5 bases at J, with 21 bases in the middle. Germline V CDR1 and CDR2: SGHDN, FVKESK. Sample: naive CD4+ T cells from blood. This clonotype was sampled from a young man with type 1 diabetes. The J gene is TRBJ1-1, the V gene TRBV14; the D gene is possibly TRBD1 (5 bases). The CDR3 coding sequence is TGTGCCAGCAGCCAATGGGGAGTCGGCAGGGCCGGTACTGAAGCTTTCTTT. Its protein product is CASSQWGVGRAGTEAFF.